This T cell receptor beta chain was recovered during a study of T cells in Graves' hyperthyroidism and ophthalmopathy. Study conclusions and caveats: Researchers found most expanded thyroid clonotypes above 0.001 in blood as well.

Germline CDR1 LNHNV, CDR2 YYDKDF (reference sequence). The CDR3 length is 14 residues. Trimming pared 1 base from V and 5 bases from J, leaving 12 bases between. A note on this clonotype: The antigen remains unidentified.

What was amplified from RNA transcripts were TCR beta CDR3 regions. The HTBI primer set was used in a first-round RT-PCR of the TCR CDR3. MiXCR was run by TCRdb on the multiplex PCR reads, yielding one entry per CDR3 protein. The table shows fewer than 250,000 distinct CDR3 sequences, with roughly a quarter occurring only once. J is TRBJ2-7 and V is TRBV15; D unclear. Sequences were obtained from blood. The clonotype was recovered from a woman between 40 and 55 years old with Graves' ophthalmopathy. In nucleotides, the CDR3 is TGTGCCACCAGCAGAGGGGATGGTCAGGACGAGCAGTACTTC. This translates into CATSRGDGQDEQYF.